The T cell receptor beta chain described here comes from a study of T-cell reconstitution after alpha-beta-depleted transplantation in children. The table lists this clonotype with many counts. Germline CDR1 DFQATT, CDR2 SNEGSKA (reference sequence). The CDR3 is 14 residues long. The germline V and J ends were trimmed by 6 bases and 6 bases, with 21 bases remaining between them. This sample's TCRbeta library carried unique molecular identifier barcodes. MiXCR was run by TCRdb on the PCR reads, yielding one entry per CDR3 protein. The sample holds some 590,000 distinct CDR3 sequences, 10% seen once. V is TRBV20-1 and J is TRBJ2-7; either TRBD1 or TRBD2 may supply D (5 bases each). Source: PBMCs from the stem cell graft donor, taken from the stem cell graft. The source of this sequence is a human donor who donated a stem cell graft to a child with acute myeloid leukemia. The CDR3 DNA reads TGCAGTGCCCAAAAGATGGGACCTGGAGTCGAGCAGTACTTC. Its translation: CSAQKMGPGVEQYF.